This entry features one T cell receptor beta chain sequence. Other DNA sequences in the same sample also yield this CDR3. The CDR3 length is 14 residues. Germline assignment: CDR1 SGHRS and CDR2 YFSETQ. V gave up 4 bases and J gave up 1 base; unmatched junction bases: 4. The data are from a study of blood T cell repertoires in COVID-19. Study in general: Sites across the United States, Italy and Spain contributed samples from acute and convalescent COVID-19. PBMCs, B-cell-depleted T cells, or T cells provided the cDNA or gDNA that made up the material.

In the study's own analysis: Amplifying reference gene primers gave estimates of nucleated cell counts. Method: immunoSEQ multiplex PCR; TCRdb's copy keeps in-frame clones and lacks some. The D gene and trimming were derived from the DNA, and the V and J assignments and clone size from that table. This table has about 260,000 clones, 85% to 90% appearing once. V usage is TRBV5-1 and J usage is TRBJ1-1; the match to TRBD1 covers 7 bases. The sequenced material came from peripheral blood. The sequence was obtained from a woman in her 40s with acute or convalescent COVID-19. The CDR3 here is CASSLGQRNTEAFF. The CDR3 nucleotides read TGCGCCAGCAGCCTGGGACAGCGGAACACTGAAGCTTTCTTT.